The entry below describes one TCR beta chain. The source of the sample is a study of PD-L1 blockade in urothelial cancer. As for the study in general: Every 3 weeks, patients received intravenous atezolizumab 1,200 mg, beginning 2014.

This CDR3 region has 14 residues. V lost 5 bases, J lost 5 bases, and 15 bases lay in between. Germline CDR1 SGHAT, CDR2 FQDESV (reference sequence). Time point indicated: peripheral blood 6 weeks after treatment start. Patients' cancers were locally advanced or metastatic urothelial carcinomas. The protocol was immunoSEQ multiplex PCR, while the TCRdb copy is restricted to in-frame clones and leaves out a portion. Counted here are approximately 110,000 clones, around 93% occurring once; the ten biggest clones make up 3.5% to 4.5%. Sequenced here: PBMCs, sampled around atezolizumab (anti-PD-L1) treatment. The chain couples TRBV11-1 to TRBJ2-5; D may be TRBD2 (7 bases). The receptor was isolated from a man between 60 and 75 years old with urothelial cancer. CDR3 amino acids: CASSPRGAAETQYF. The CDR3 DNA reads TGTGCCAGCAGCCCTCGGGGGGCCGCGGAGACCCAGTACTTC. The full variable domain, with the rest looked up from reference TRBV11-1 and TRBJ2-5, is EAEVAQSPRYKITEKSQAVAFWCDPISGHATLYWYRQILGQGPELLVQFQDESVVDDSQLPKDRFSAERLKGVDSTLKIQPAELGDSAMYLCASSPRGAAETQYFGPGTRLLVL.